A single sample gave rise to the 3 T cell receptor beta chains below, sequenced in a study of T cell clones after liver transplantation. These receptors' antigens are unknown. Using immunoSEQ multiplex PCR, the repertoire was profiled, and TCRdb retains in-frame clones only, with some absent. This sample has about 5,800 clones; roughly 31% occur once, and the top ten carry 16%. Proliferating CFSE-low MLR cells were sequenced to define alloreactive TCRbeta sequences. The sequencing sample was made of CD4+ T cells from cultured PBMCs. The receptors shown here come from a human patient who received a liver transplant. Among the T cells, some may be from the graft donor.

The V call is TRBV28, the J call TRBJ1-1, with D possibly matching TRBD1 (6 bases). The CDR3 loop spans 16 amino acids. V lost 3 bases and J lost 2, with 16 bases in between. CDR1 and CDR2 from the germline V gene are MDHEN and SYDVKM. The CDR3, as DNA: TGTGCCAGCAGTTTGGCCGGGGGCTCTTACAACACTGAAGCTTTCTTT. It specifies CASSLAGGSYNTEAFF. The variable domain in full, completed from reference TRBV28 and TRBJ1-1, reads DVKVTQSSRYLVKRTGEKVFLECVQDMDHENMFWYRQDPGLGLRLIYFSYDVKMKEKGDIPEGYSVSREKKERFSLILESASTNQTSMYLCASSLAGGSYNTEAFFGQGTRLTVV.

CDR3 nucleotide sequence: TGTGCCAGCAGGAGGGTACTCAATTCACCCCTCCACTTT. Encoded protein: CASRRVLNSPLHF. The rearrangement links TRBV28 to TRBJ1-6; D is undetermined. CDR1 and CDR2 (germline): MDHEN, SYDVKM. The germline V and J ends were trimmed by 6 bases and 7 bases, with 10 bases remaining between them. CDR3 length equals 13 residues. The whole variable domain, filled in from reference TRBV28 and TRBJ1-6, reads DVKVTQSSRYLVKRTGEKVFLECVQDMDHENMFWYRQDPGLGLRLIYFSYDVKMKEKGDIPEGYSVSREKKERFSLILESASTNQTSMYLCASRRVLNSPLHFGNGTRLTVT.

The genes are TRBV6-1 and TRBJ2-1; the match to TRBD1 covers 7 bases. The V and J ends lost 2 bases and 7 bases, in that order; junction bases with no gene match: 8. The CDR3 loop spans 15 amino acids. Germline CDR1 MNHNS, CDR2 SASEGT. The CDR3, as DNA: TGTGCCAGCAGTGAACCTTGGACAGGTTTAAATGAGCAGTTCTTC. This gives the protein CASSEPWTGLNEQFF.